The text below deals with one TCR beta chain. The source of the sample is a study of blood T cell repertoires in COVID-19. Study as a whole: Collection of acute and convalescent COVID-19 samples took place in the United States, Italy and Spain. PBMCs, B-cell-depleted T cells, or T cells provided the cDNA or gDNA that made up the material.

Original handling: Amplified reference gene primers provided the basis for estimating nucleated cell counts. Here immunoSEQ multiplex PCR was the method, and the copy in TCRdb shows in-frame clones only, minus some. The V and J calls and the clone size are those of that table, but D and trimming were determined from the DNA. The table has around 250,000 clones, around 82% seen once. Germline V gene lookup returns CDR1 SGHTA and CDR2 FQGTGA. The CDR3 is 15 residues long. V lost 5 bases and J lost 6; bases outside the gene matches: 12. This clonotype was obtained from a man aged 50 to 59 with active or convalescent COVID-19. V is TRBV7-3 and J is TRBJ1-1, with 7 bases identical to TRBD1. Source material: peripheral blood. This chain's CDR3 is CASSMDRSPGSEAFF. CDR3 in DNA: TGTGCCAGCAGCATGGACAGGAGCCCCGGGTCTGAAGCTTTCTTT.